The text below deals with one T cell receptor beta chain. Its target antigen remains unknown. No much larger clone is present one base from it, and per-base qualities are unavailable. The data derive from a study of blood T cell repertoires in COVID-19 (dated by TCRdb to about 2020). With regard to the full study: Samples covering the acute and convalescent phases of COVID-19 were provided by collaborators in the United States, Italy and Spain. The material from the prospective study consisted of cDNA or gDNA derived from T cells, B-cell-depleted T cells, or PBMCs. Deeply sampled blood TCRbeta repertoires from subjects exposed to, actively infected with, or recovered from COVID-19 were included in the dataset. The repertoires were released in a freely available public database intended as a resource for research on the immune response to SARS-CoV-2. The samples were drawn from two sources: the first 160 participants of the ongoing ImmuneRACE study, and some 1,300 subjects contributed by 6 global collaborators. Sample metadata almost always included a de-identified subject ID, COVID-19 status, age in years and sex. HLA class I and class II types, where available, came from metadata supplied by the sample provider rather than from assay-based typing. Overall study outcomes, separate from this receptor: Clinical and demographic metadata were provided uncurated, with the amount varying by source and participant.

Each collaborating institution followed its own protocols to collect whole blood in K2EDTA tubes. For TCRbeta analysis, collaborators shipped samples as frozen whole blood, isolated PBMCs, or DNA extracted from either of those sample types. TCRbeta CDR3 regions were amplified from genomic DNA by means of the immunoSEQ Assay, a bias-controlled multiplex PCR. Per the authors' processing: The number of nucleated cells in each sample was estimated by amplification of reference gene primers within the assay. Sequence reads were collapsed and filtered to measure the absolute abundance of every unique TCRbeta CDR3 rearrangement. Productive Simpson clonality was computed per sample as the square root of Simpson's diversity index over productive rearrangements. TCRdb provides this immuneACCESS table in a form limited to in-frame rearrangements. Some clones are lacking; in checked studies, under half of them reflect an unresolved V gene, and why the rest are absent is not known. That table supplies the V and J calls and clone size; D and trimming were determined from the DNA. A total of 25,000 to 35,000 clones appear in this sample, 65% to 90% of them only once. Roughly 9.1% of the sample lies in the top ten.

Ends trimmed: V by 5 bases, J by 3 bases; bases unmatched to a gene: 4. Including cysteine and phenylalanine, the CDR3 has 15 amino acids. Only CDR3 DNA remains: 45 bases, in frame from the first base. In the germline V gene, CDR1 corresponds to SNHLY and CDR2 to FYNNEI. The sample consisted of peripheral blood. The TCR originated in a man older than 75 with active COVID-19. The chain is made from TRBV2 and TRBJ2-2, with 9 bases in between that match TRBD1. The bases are TGTGCCAGCAGTACGGGACAGGGAGACACCGGGGAGCTGTTTTTT. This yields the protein CASSTGQGDTGELFF.